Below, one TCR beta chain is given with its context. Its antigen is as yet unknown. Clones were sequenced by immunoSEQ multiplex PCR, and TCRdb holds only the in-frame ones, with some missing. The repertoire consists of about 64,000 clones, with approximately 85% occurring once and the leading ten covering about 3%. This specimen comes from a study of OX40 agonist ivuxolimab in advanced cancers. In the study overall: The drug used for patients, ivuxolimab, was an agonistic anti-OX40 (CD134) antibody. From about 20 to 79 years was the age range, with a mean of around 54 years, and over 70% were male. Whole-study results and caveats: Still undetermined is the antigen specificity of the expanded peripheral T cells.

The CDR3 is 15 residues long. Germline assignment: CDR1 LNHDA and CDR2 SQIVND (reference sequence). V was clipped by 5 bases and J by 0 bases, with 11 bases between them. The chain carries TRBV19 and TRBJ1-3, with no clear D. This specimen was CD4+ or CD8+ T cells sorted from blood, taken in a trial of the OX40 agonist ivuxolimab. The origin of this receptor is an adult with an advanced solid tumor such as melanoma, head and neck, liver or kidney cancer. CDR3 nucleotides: TGTGCCAGTAGTGGACGGACCACCTCTGGAAACACCATATATTTT. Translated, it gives CASSGRTTSGNTIYF. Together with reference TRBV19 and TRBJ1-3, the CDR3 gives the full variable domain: DGGITQSPKYLFRKEGQNVTLSCEQNLNHDAMYWYRQDPGQGLRLIYYSQIVNDFQKGDIAEGYSVSREKKESFPLTVTSAQKNPTAFYLCASSGRTTSGNTIYFGEGSWLTVV.